This T cell receptor beta chain was recovered during a study of T cell responses to AZD1222 COVID-19 vaccine. Germline CDR1 and CDR2: SGHAT and FQDESV (reference sequence). The CDR3 is 15 residues long. V was pared by 3 bases and J by 2 bases, with 2 bases of the junction left unmatched. The protocol was immunoSEQ multiplex PCR, while the TCRdb copy is restricted to in-frame clones and leaves out a portion. The sample yields 100,000 to 130,000 clones, around 90% seen once. The receptor was derived from an adult in good health. The chain is built from TRBV11-1 and TRBJ2-1, with TRBD2 matching 9 bases. The sequencing used peripheral blood, collected on day 0 of MenACWY control vaccination. CDR3 coding DNA: TGTGCCAGCAGCTTGAGCGGGGGGACCTACAATGAGCAGTTCTTC. This sequence encodes CASSLSGGTYNEQFF.